Shown below are 20 T cell receptor beta chains from a single sample sequenced in a study of early T cells in non-severe SARS-CoV-2 infection (dated by TCRdb to 2020 to 2023). Preparation of the library involved 5' RACE. Sequencing was carried out with a NextSeq 500. The public reads were reanalyzed by TCRdb: fastp trimming at Q25, MiXCR alignment, in-frame beta chains only. All rows with the same CDR3 protein become a single entry with the most common DNA and genes. Present in this sample are approximately 70,000 distinct CDR3 sequences, 9% to 10% of which were seen just once. The top ten constitute around 15% of the sample. Material: whole blood, obtained at baseline. These receptors were collected from an adult who was a healthcare worker with PCR-confirmed SARS-CoV-2 infection or an uninfected control (not recorded which).

This clonotype was observed a handful of times. The rearrangement uses TRBV2 and TRBJ1-3; 7 bases are shared with TRBD1. Germline V gives CDR1 SNHLY, CDR2 FYNNEI. The V gene end was trimmed by 6 bases and the J gene end by 1 base; junction bases not matched to a gene: 9. The CDR3 loop spans 16 amino acids. CDR3 sequence reads: CASSFEGGASGNTIYF. CDR3 nucleotides: TGTGCCAGCAGCTTCGAAGGGGGCGCATCTGGAAACACCATATATTTT.

The chain employs TRBV27 and TRBJ2-7; TRBD2 matches 9 bases. The CDR3 runs to 15 residues. The trim removed 3 bases at V and 7 bases at J, leaving 10 bases unmatched. Germline V gene lookup returns CDR1 MNHEY and CDR2 SMNVEV (reference sequence). As DNA, the CDR3 is TGTGCCAGCAGTTTGCTAGTAGCGGGAGTAAGTGAGCAGTACTTC. Its protein product is CASSLLVAGVSEQYF.

This clonotype was detected only once. The V gene is TRBV28, the J gene TRBJ2-4; TRBD2 agrees at 7 bases. CDR3 size: 15 residues. V was pared by 5 bases and J by 2 bases, with 6 bases of the junction left unmatched. Germline V gene sequence: CDR1 MDHEN, CDR2 SYDVKM. CDR3 in DNA: TGTGCCAGCAGTCCGCTAGCGGTAACCAAAAACATTCAGTACTTC. Protein sequence: CASSPLAVTKNIQYF.

The table lists this clonotype with many counts. This chain uses TRBV29-1 with TRBJ1-2; 7 bases are shared with TRBD1. The junction had 4 bases not matched to a gene; V was cut back by 2 bases and J by 4 bases. This CDR3 is built from 13 residues. Germline-derived CDR1 and CDR2 are SQVTM and ANQGSEA. CDR3 loop: CSVEPGQPYGYTF. Here the CDR3 DNA reads TGCAGCGTTGAACCGGGACAGCCCTATGGCTACACCTTC.

This clonotype was recorded a few times. The chain couples TRBV12-3 or TRBV12-4 to TRBJ1-2, with D possibly TRBD1 on 6 matching bases. CDR3 length equals 14 residues. Trimming removed 3 bases at V and 6 bases at J, with 14 bases between. DNA for the CDR3: TGTGCCAGCAGTTTCAGTACAGGGTTGAATGGCTACACCTTC. Translation: CASSFSTGLNGYTF.

This clonotype has more than one count but fewer than ten. J is TRBJ1-1 and V is TRBV4-3; unclear D gene. The V and J ends lost 1 base and 4 bases respectively, with 13 bases between them. The CDR3 totals 15 residues. In germline, CDR1 is LGHNA, CDR2 YSLEER. The chain's CDR3 is CASSQVISGVTEAFF. The CDR3 bases are TGCGCCAGCAGCCAAGTGATTAGCGGGGTCACTGAAGCTTTCTTT.

This clonotype showed up just a few times. The chain links TRBV5-1 to TRBJ2-3, with D uncertain. The CDR3 runs 14 residues. V lost 0 bases and J 6 bases, leaving 11 bases between the germline ends. In germline, CDR1 is SGHRS, CDR2 YFSETQ. CDR3 loop: CASSLAGPRDTQYF. For the CDR3, the DNA is TGCGCCAGCAGCTTGGCGGGCCCCCGGGATACGCAGTATTTT.

The chain is built from TRBV7-3 and TRBJ2-1; 15 bases align to TRBD2. The CDR3 runs to 16 residues. The J segment lost 8 bases and the V segment lost 4 bases, leaving 6 bases of the junction unmatched. Germline values: CDR1 SGHTA, CDR2 FQGTGA. CDR3 bases: TGTGCCAGCAGCTCAATCGGGACTAGCGGGAGGTATGAGCAGTTCTTC. Amino acids: CASSSIGTSGRYEQFF.

This clonotype showed up many times. The chain is built from TRBV9 and TRBJ2-5; 8 bases are a match to TRBD1. This CDR3 region has 14 residues. The V gene's germline CDR1 is SGDLS and CDR2 YYNGEE. J lost 0 bases, V lost 4 bases, and 2 bases had no gene match. This CDR3 reads CASSLTGDQETQYF. The CDR3 region has the DNA TGTGCCAGCAGCTTGACAGGGGACCAAGAGACCCAGTACTTC.

There are many counts of this clonotype. This chain uses TRBV7-6 with TRBJ2-3; D might be TRBD2 (6 bases). Trimming pared 1 base from V and 0 bases from J, leaving 11 bases between. Germline V gives CDR1 SGHVS, CDR2 FNYEAQ. CDR3 size: 16 residues. The CDR3 DNA sequence: TGTGCCAGCAGCTTAGGTGGCGGGGCTAGCACAGATACGCAGTATTTT. Translating it yields CASSLGGGASTDTQYF. Drawing the rest from reference TRBV7-6 and TRBJ2-3, the complete variable domain is GAGVSQSPRYKVTKRGQDVALRCDPISGHVSLYWYRQALGQGPEFLTYFNYEAQQDKSGLPNDRFSAERPEGSISTLTIQRTEQRDSAMYRCASSLGGGASTDTQYFGPGTRLTVL.

The chain combines TRBV4-3 with TRBJ2-2, with D maybe TRBD2 (5 bases). The V gene lost 0 bases and the J gene lost 7 bases, with 15 bases spanning the gap. Germline V gene sequence: CDR1 LGHNA, CDR2 YSLEER. The CDR3 spans 16 residues. The chain's CDR3 is CASSQDPAALSGELFF. The CDR3 bases are TGCGCCAGCAGCCAAGATCCAGCGGCATTAAGCGGGGAGCTGTTTTTT.

This clonotype came up a few times. The chain has TRBV20-1 and TRBJ2-1; D might be TRBD1 (5 bases). Germline V gene lookup returns CDR1 DFQATT and CDR2 SNEGSKA (reference sequence). The CDR3 is made up of 13 amino acids. Trimming removed 2 bases at V and 5 bases at J, with 10 bases between. The CDR3 spells CSARWGGNNEQFF. The DNA for the CDR3 is TGCAGTGCTAGATGGGGCGGTAACAATGAGCAGTTCTTC.

The sample holds many counts of this clonotype. This chain uses TRBV5-6 with TRBJ1-3; D uncertain. V lost 2 bases and J lost 6, with 9 bases in between. Germline V gene lookup returns CDR1 SGHDT and CDR2 YYEEEE. This CDR3 has 13 residues. The CDR3 sequence is CASSLGLANTIYF. In DNA, the CDR3 is TGTGCCAGCAGCTTAGGTCTGGCAAACACCATATATTTT.

This clonotype was seen only a few times. The chain employs TRBV5-4 and TRBJ1-1, with D possibly being TRBD1 (6 bases). V was shortened by 0 bases and J by 8 bases, with 14 bases between the two germline ends. This CDR3 spans 14 amino acids. Germline CDR1 and CDR2: SGHNT and YYREEE (reference sequence). Written as DNA, the CDR3 is TGTGCCAGCAGCTTGGCAAATCCCGGGACAGAAGCTTTCTTT. It specifies CASSLANPGTEAFF.

This clonotype was counted only a few times. This chain links TRBV12-3 or TRBV12-4 with TRBJ1-3; D is uncertain. The V end was cut by 8 bases, the J end by 0 bases, with 8 bases between. The CDR3 is made up of 13 amino acids. CDR3 coding DNA: TGTGCCAGCGGAGACAACTCTGGAAACACCATATATTTT. Protein product: CASGDNSGNTIYF.

This clonotype has just a few counts. This sequence joins TRBV3-1 and TRBJ1-5, with a tentative D call TRBD1 (6 bases). With 3 bases removed from V and 11 bases from J, the gap between germline ends came to 17 bases. The CDR3 is 14 amino acids. The germline gives CDR1 LGHDT, CDR2 YNNKEL (reference sequence). The CDR3 DNA follows: TGTGCCAGCAGCCATTTGGACAGACCAGGGGCCCAGCATTTT. It encodes CASSHLDRPGAQHF.

The chain couples TRBV6-2 or TRBV6-3 to TRBJ2-7; a weak D match, TRBD2 (6 bases). This CDR3 has 15 amino acids. In germline, CDR1 is MNHEY, CDR2 SVGEGT. V lost 6 bases, J lost 2 bases, and 17 bases lay in between. The CDR3 DNA reads as TGTGCCAGCAGCCGAGGGACTGGATATACCTACGAGCAGTACTTC. As protein: CASSRGTGYTYEQYF.

This clonotype was observed at least ten times. The chain carries TRBV15 and TRBJ2-4, with D uncertain. Trimming removed 4 bases at V and 0 bases at J, with 10 bases between. The germline V gene encodes CDR1 LNHNV and CDR2 YYDKDF (reference sequence). This CDR3 has 15 residues. The CDR3 here is CATSTPIRAKNIQYF. The DNA for the CDR3 is TGTGCCACCAGCACCCCCATTCGAGCCAAAAACATTCAGTACTTC.

This clonotype was picked up one time. The chain couples TRBV27 to TRBJ1-5, with D hard to call. Looked up from germline, CDR1 is MNHEY and CDR2 is SMNVEV (reference sequence). The CDR3 runs 13 residues. The germline V and J ends were trimmed by 3 bases and 4 bases, with 7 bases remaining between them. CDR3 in amino acids: CASSFSRNQPQHF. The CDR3 DNA is TGTGCCAGCAGTTTTTCTAGGAATCAGCCCCAGCATTTT.

The chain combines TRBV7-8 with TRBJ2-5; perhaps TRBD2 as D (5 bases). V lost 4 bases to trimming and J lost 1 base, with 13 bases between them. From germline, CDR1 is SGHVS and CDR2 FQNEAQ. The CDR3 contains 15 residues. CDR3 residues: CASSSGGLGQETQYF. DNA of the CDR3: TGTGCCAGCAGCTCCGGAGGACTCGGCCAAGAGACCCAGTACTTC.